Each of the 17 T cell receptor beta chains below was sequenced from the same sample in a study of shared clonotypes between healthy human individuals. Selected positively for CCR7 and CD45RO-negative, naive CD8 cells excluded terminally differentiated effector memory CD45RA+ cells. Assay used: immunoSEQ multiplex PCR; TCRdb lists only in-frame clones, some missing. The sample includes roughly 2,000,000 clones, 93% seen only once; the top ten take over 1.5%. The sequenced sample consisted of naive CD8+ T cells from PBMCs. The receptors shown here come from a man younger than 35 in good health. Some clones in this sample may be carry-over from other donors' samples.

About this clone: Other nucleotide sequences in the sample specify the same CDR3. V and J are TRBV29-1 and TRBJ2-7, with 11 bases fitting TRBD2. The CDR3 extends over 14 amino acids. From germline, CDR1 is SQVTM and CDR2 ANQGSEA. V lost 2 bases, J lost 0 bases, and 0 bases stayed unmatched. Here the CDR3 reads CSVETSGSSYEQYF. Here the CDR3 DNA reads TGCAGCGTTGAAACTAGCGGGAGCTCCTACGAGCAGTACTTC.

About this clone: The same CDR3 is also encoded by other DNA sequences in this sample. V usage is TRBV27 and J usage is TRBJ2-7; D call uncertain. V lost 5 bases and J lost 2, with 10 bases in between. CDR3 length equals 13 residues. Germline V lookup: CDR1 MNHEY, CDR2 SMNVEV (reference sequence). The CDR3 DNA reads TGTGCCAGCAGTGCCTCCCGAACCTACGAGCAGTACTTC. Translating gives CASSASRTYEQYF.

The chain combines TRBV6-5 with TRBJ2-1; no reliable D call. The length of the CDR3 is 15 residues. Between the trimmed V and J ends, which lost 0 bases and 0 bases, there was a span of 6 bases. The germline CDR1 and CDR2 sequences are MNHEY and SVGAGI. CDR3 DNA: TGTGCCAGCAGTTACTCGCCTAGCTCCTACAATGAGCAGTTCTTC. Translation gives CASSYSPSSYNEQFF.

The chain is built from TRBV27 and TRBJ2-1; no reliable D call. Germline assignment: CDR1 MNHEY and CDR2 SMNVEV (reference sequence). The length of the CDR3 is 12 residues. V was clipped by 5 bases and J by 7 bases, with 9 bases between them. CDR3 in amino acids: CASSRYRNEQFF. The CDR3 DNA follows: TGTGCCAGCAGTAGATACAGAAATGAGCAGTTCTTC.

The chain is built from TRBV28 and TRBJ1-1; tentatively, D is TRBD1 (6 bases). The V gene's germline CDR1 is MDHEN and CDR2 SYDVKM. The V gene lost 4 bases and the J gene lost 4 bases, with 16 bases spanning the gap. The CDR3 extends over 15 amino acids. CDR3 residues: CASSWTRGPGTEAFF. The CDR3 DNA reads as TGTGCCAGCAGTTGGACCCGGGGGCCAGGCACTGAAGCTTTCTTT.

V is TRBV7-3 and J is TRBJ1-2; TRBD1 matches at 9 bases. The CDR3 covers 15 residues. The J segment lost 6 bases and the V segment lost 5 bases, leaving 10 bases of the junction unmatched. Germline V gives CDR1 SGHTA, CDR2 FQGTGA. CDR3: CASSPGNRGRDGYTF. The CDR3 coding sequence is TGTGCCAGCAGCCCGGGGAACAGGGGGCGAGATGGCTACACCTTC.

The CDR3 DNA follows: TGTGCCAGCAGCCCCCGGGGGGCGGGGGTAGCTCAGTACAATGAGCAGTTCTTC. As protein: CASSPRGAGVAQYNEQFF. The chain has TRBV7-2 and TRBJ2-1; possible D gene TRBD2, 7 bases. The germline V gene has CDR1 SGHTA and CDR2 FQGNSA. Trimming stripped 5 bases from V and 4 bases from J, with 24 bases between. The CDR3 contains 18 residues.

Of note for this clone: Other DNA variants within this sample encode the same CDR3. The genes are TRBV19 and TRBJ2-2; no clear D. Germline V gene sequence: CDR1 LNHDA, CDR2 SQIVND (reference sequence). This CDR3 comprises 14 residues. Trimming took off 1 base at V and 4 bases at J, with 7 bases between the two ends. CDR3 coding DNA: TGTGCCAGTAGTATAGCAGGTATCACCGGGGAGCTGTTTTTT. Its translation is CASSIAGITGELFF. Full variable domain (remainder filled in from reference TRBV19 and TRBJ2-2): DGGITQSPKYLFRKEGQNVTLSCEQNLNHDAMYWYRQDPGQGLRLIYYSQIVNDFQKGDIAEGYSVSREKKESFPLTVTSAQKNPTAFYLCASSIAGITGELFFGEGSRLTVL.

V is TRBV6-1 and J is TRBJ1-1; the D gene is possibly TRBD1 (5 bases). Trimming took 1 base from V and 1 from J, leaving 7 bases between them. CDR1 is MNHNS, CDR2 SASEGT, per germline. The CDR3 runs to 14 residues. In nucleotides, the CDR3 is TGTGCCAGCAGTGAAGAGAGGGGGAACACTGAAGCTTTCTTT. Protein: CASSEERGNTEAFF.

CDR3 sequence reads: CASSVTQGVAASYNEQFF. The CDR3 coding sequence is TGTGCCAGCAGCGTAACCCAGGGGGTAGCGGCTTCCTACAATGAGCAGTTCTTC. This chain connects TRBV9 to TRBJ2-1; D perhaps matches TRBD1 (7 bases). V lost 1 base and J lost 1, with 18 bases in between. CDR1 and CDR2 (germline): SGDLS, YYNGEE. The CDR3 runs 18 residues. Combining the CDR3 with reference TRBV9 and TRBJ2-1 gives the whole variable domain DSGVTQTPKHLITATGQRVTLRCSPRSGDLSVYWYQQSLDQGLQFLIQYYNGEERAKGNILERFSAQQFPDLHSELNLSSLELGDSALYFCASSVTQGVAASYNEQFFGPGTRLTVL.

This clone was picked up one time. A much larger clonotype is one base distant, so this may be a read error. Other DNA sequences of this sample code for an identical CDR3. The V gene is TRBV30, the J gene TRBJ1-1; D remains unclear. This CDR3 contains 11 residues. V lost 2 bases to trimming and J lost 2 bases, with 3 bases between them. Germline CDR1 GTSNPN, CDR2 SVGIG (reference sequence). The CDR3 DNA reads as TGTGCCTGGAGTCGTAACACTGAAGCTTTCTTT. It is translated as CAWSRNTEAFF.

The chain combines TRBV14 with TRBJ1-2; D unresolved. The CDR3 length is 15 residues. Germline V gives CDR1 SGHDN, CDR2 FVKESK. Trimming pared 0 bases from V and 4 bases from J, leaving 12 bases between. The CDR3 region has the DNA TGTGCCAGCAGCCAAGATCTTGCAGGTCGCTATGGCTACACCTTC. Translating it yields CASSQDLAGRYGYTF.

The chain is built from TRBV7-6 and TRBJ1-1; D ambiguous. CDR3 length: 14 amino acids. The germline V and J ends were trimmed by 3 bases and 1 base, with 9 bases remaining between them. Germline CDR1 reads SGHVS; CDR2 reads FNYEAQ. The CDR3 reads CASSFGPKNTEAFF. The CDR3 bases are TGTGCCAGCAGCTTCGGCCCGAAGAACACTGAAGCTTTCTTT. Supplemented by reference TRBV7-6 and TRBJ1-1, the full variable domain reads GAGVSQSPRYKVTKRGQDVALRCDPISGHVSLYWYRQALGQGPEFLTYFNYEAQQDKSGLPNDRFSAERPEGSISTLTIQRTEQRDSAMYRCASSFGPKNTEAFFGQGTRLTVV.

Remarks on this clone: In the same sample, other DNA sequences code for this CDR3. The chain combines TRBV29-1 with TRBJ2-1; D is ambiguous. This CDR3 has 12 amino acids. Germline lookup yields CDR1 SQVTM and CDR2 ANQGSEA. Trimming left V 1 base short and J 3 bases short, with 4 bases between. The CDR3 region has the DNA TGCAGCGTTGAAGTCAGCTACAATGAGCAGTTCTTC. Its protein is CSVEVSYNEQFF.

The J gene is TRBJ2-5, the V gene TRBV7-9; no clear D. Matching the DNA end better, TRBJ2-7 makes the J call doubtful. Germline V gives CDR1 SEHNR, CDR2 FQNEAQ (reference sequence). The CDR3 loop spans 15 amino acids. The CDR3 DNA reads TGTGCCAGCAGCTTAGGGACCCTCTACCCCTACGAGCAGTACTTC. This translates into CASSLGTLYPYEQYF.

This rearrangement joins TRBV19 to TRBJ2-1, with a tentative D call TRBD2 (7 bases). The CDR3 has 15 residues. V was clipped by 10 bases and J by 3 bases, with 19 bases between them. The V gene's germline CDR1 is LNHDA and CDR2 SQIVND (reference sequence). The CDR3 loop is CATPRGGGRYNEQFF. CDR3 in DNA: TGTGCCACTCCCCGAGGGGGAGGGCGCTACAATGAGCAGTTCTTC.

The chain uses TRBV7-9 and TRBJ1-2; the D gene is possibly TRBD1 (6 bases). Looked up from germline, CDR1 is SEHNR and CDR2 is FQNEAQ (reference sequence). The CDR3 consists of 17 residues. Trimming left V 5 bases short and J 3 bases short, with 22 bases between. The CDR3 reads CASSRNQGTPPDYGYTF. DNA of the CDR3: TGTGCCAGCAGCCGGAATCAGGGGACCCCCCCGGACTATGGCTACACCTTC.